The entry that follows covers one T cell receptor (beta chain) sequence. Its antigen is not identified. Within the sample, other DNA sequences also encode this same CDR3. This sample is drawn from a study of memory CD4+ T cells and cytomegalovirus serostatus. For the study at large: This sample comes from healthy Belgian adults, eight to ten CMV seropositive, approximately 24 seronegative. Study-level points and caveats: CMV serostatus prediction reached median AUC approximately 0.96, or 0.89 with US-trained model. Of 150 to 200 reported CMV TCRbeta sequences, 55 to 80 were found in memory CD4+ repertoires.

Sequencing used immunoSEQ multiplex PCR; TCRdb keeps in-frame clones, though not all of them. The sample holds about 40,000 clones, 76% seen once. The sort gate was single viable CD3+CD4+CD8-CD45RO+ cells for memory CD4+ T cells. The sequence was obtained from an adult in good health and CMV-seronegative. Sequenced: memory CD4+ T cells from blood.

The CDR3 spells CASSQDLAGGTDTQYF. In DNA form, the CDR3 reads TGTGCCAGCAGCCAAGATCTTGCGGGAGGGACAGATACGCAGTATTTT. This chain connects TRBV4-2 to TRBJ2-3, with 9 nucleotides matching TRBD2. The germline CDR1 and CDR2 sequences are LGHNA and YNFKEQ. Germline trimming cut 0 bases from V and 3 bases from J; bases unmatched to any gene: 4. The CDR3 is 16 residues long.